Listed below are T cell receptor beta chains from one sample, sequenced in a study of PD-1 blockade in classical Hodgkin lymphoma. Assay: immunoSEQ multiplex PCR; the TCRdb copy retains only in-frame clones and omits some. The repertoire holds roughly 100,000 clones, more than 70% seen once, with about 20% in the top ten. The material sequenced was peripheral blood mononuclear cells (PBMCs), taken before the fourth cycle of nivolumab. Receptors originate from a human donor with classical Hodgkin lymphoma. Both conserved end residues are part of each CDR3. The order of the fields is V gene, clone size, J gene, D gene, CDR3 protein. D genes are given only for firm matches. Rows may omit the clone size; those that give it use once, few, many or a size class.

TRBV11-2,NA,TRBJ2-1,TRBD1,CASRGSTGYNEQFF
TRBV2,NA,TRBJ2-5,TRBD2,CASLPGTSGQETQYF
TRBV11-2,NA,TRBJ1-4,TRBD1,CASSRGQGLLTNEKLFF
TRBV2,NA,TRBJ2-7,NA,CASSGDGDEQYF
TRBV29-1,NA,TRBJ2-1,NA,CSVARDGFHEQFF
TRBV7-2,NA,TRBJ2-1,NA,CASSFDWSYNEQFF
TRBV11-2,NA,TRBJ1-1,TRBD1,CASSQQGTEAFF
TRBV7-9,NA,TRBJ2-7,TRBD2,CASSLGAGGPSEQYF
TRBV11-2,once,TRBJ2-7,NA,CASRRQIRGSYEQYF
TRBV6-5,once,TRBJ2-7,NA,CASSFLNKVPHEQYF
TRBV2,NA,TRBJ1-3,TRBD1,CASNMDRGASGNTIYF
TRBV5-1,NA,TRBJ1-3,TRBD1,CASSHGQGASGNTIYF
TRBV6-5,NA,TRBJ2-7,TRBD1,CASSYSIQGNHEQYF
TRBV18,NA,TRBJ2-1,TRBD2,CASSPPRVSGRYYEQFF
TRBV25-1,NA,TRBJ2-2,TRBD2,CASSVISGIGVGTGELFF
TRBV6-6,NA,TRBJ1-4,NA,CASSLRDEKLFF
TRBV28,NA,TRBJ2-1,TRBD1,CASIQGAAYNEQFF
TRBV11-2,NA,TRBJ2-3,NA,CASSFSAHTQYF
TRBV28,NA,TRBJ1-5,NA,CAHGGWEQPQHF
TRBV5-4,NA,TRBJ2-7,NA,CASSLAGGTEQYF
TRBV2,NA,TRBJ1-1,NA,CASIPQNTEAFF
TRBV15,NA,TRBJ1-2,NA,CATSRDQGNMLYGYTF
TRBV7-9,NA,TRBJ1-2,NA,CASSFGGSDYGYTF
TRBV11-2,NA,TRBJ2-5,TRBD1,CASSSWTGESQETQYF
TRBV27,many,TRBJ1-2,NA,CASRTVGGGYTF
TRBV5-1,few,TRBJ1-1,NA,CASNAGPANTEAFF
TRBV25-1,NA,TRBJ2-7,NA,CASSVLEGEQYF
TRBV2,once,TRBJ2-7,NA,CASSEGPFPYEQYF
TRBV2,NA,TRBJ2-2,NA,CASSERLTGELFF
TRBV2,NA,TRBJ1-1,TRBD1,CASSEEGAGPTEAFF
TRBV20-1,NA,TRBJ1-2,NA,CSARVASGYTF
TRBV27,NA,TRBJ1-1,NA,CASRRGESDTEAFF
TRBV30,once,TRBJ2-1,NA,CAWSDTIYNEQFF
TRBV6-5,NA,TRBJ1-1,NA,CASSRIQANTEAFF
TRBV28,NA,TRBJ2-1,TRBD2,CASSLLVAGLDEQFF
TRBV6-5,NA,TRBJ2-2,NA,CASRGRNTGELFF
TRBV5-6,NA,TRBJ2-6,NA,CASTVRSSGANVLTF
TRBV30,NA,TRBJ1-4,NA,CAWRGGTEKLFF
TRBV11-2,NA,TRBJ2-1,NA,CASSIHPRAAYNEQFF
TRBV7-9,NA,TRBJ2-7,TRBD2,CASSPGSGRRIDEQYF
TRBV19,few,TRBJ2-3,TRBD2,CASSTPGVSGRPDTQYF
TRBV9,once,TRBJ2-2,TRBD1,CASSVTGANTGELFF
TRBV14,NA,TRBJ2-7,NA,CASSQGQSYTYEQYF
TRBV4-3,NA,TRBJ2-3,TRBD2,CASSQESSGIPDTQYF
TRBV2,NA,TRBJ2-1,NA,CASNDRGRVDEQFF
TRBV5-1,NA,TRBJ2-5,NA,CASSLVDRYQETQYF
TRBV7-9,NA,TRBJ2-1,TRBD1,CASSLGQGIYNEQFF
TRBV5-1,NA,TRBJ2-1,NA,CASSSRGYTPVGEGEQFF
TRBV10-3,NA,TRBJ2-4,TRBD2,CAISEEASGRGQYF
TRBV27,once,TRBJ2-7,NA,CASPYEQYF
TRBV12-5,NA,TRBJ2-7,NA,CASGLVGLYEQYF
TRBV18,NA,TRBJ2-2,NA,CASSIAPPTGELFF
TRBV5-1,once,TRBJ2-5,NA,CASSLESFGRETQYF
TRBV5-1,NA,TRBJ1-4,NA,CASGEESGKLFF
TRBV7-9,NA,TRBJ2-5,NA,CASSLDIQETQYF
TRBV5-1,NA,TRBJ2-2,TRBD2,CASSFKAGGYTGELFF
TRBV6-6,NA,TRBJ2-1,NA,CASSYFEGPDEQFF
TRBV5-5,NA,TRBJ1-2,NA,CASSSQTVQVSLSGAKTF
TRBV5-4,NA,TRBJ2-5,NA,CASSLAEETQYF